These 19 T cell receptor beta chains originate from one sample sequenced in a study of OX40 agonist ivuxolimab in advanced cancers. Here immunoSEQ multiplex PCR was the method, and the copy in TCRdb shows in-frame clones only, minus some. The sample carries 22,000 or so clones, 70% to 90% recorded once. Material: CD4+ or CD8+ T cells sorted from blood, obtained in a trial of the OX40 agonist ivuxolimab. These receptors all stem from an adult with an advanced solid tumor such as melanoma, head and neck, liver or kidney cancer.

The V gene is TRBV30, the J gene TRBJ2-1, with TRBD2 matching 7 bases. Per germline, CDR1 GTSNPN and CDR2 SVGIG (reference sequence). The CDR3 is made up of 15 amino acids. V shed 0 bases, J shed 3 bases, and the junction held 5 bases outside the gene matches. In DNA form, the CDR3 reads TGTGCCTGGAGTGTAGGTGGGAGGGACTACAATGAGCAGTTCTTC. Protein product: CAWSVGGRDYNEQFF.

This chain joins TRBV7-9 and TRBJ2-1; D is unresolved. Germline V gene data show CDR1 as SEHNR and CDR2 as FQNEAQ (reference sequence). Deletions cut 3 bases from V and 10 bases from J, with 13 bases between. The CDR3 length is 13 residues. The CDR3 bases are TGTGCCAGCAGCTTTGGCAGCTGGTTGGAGCAGTTCTTC. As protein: CASSFGSWLEQFF. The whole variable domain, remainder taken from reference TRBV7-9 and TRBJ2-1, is DTGVSQNPRHKITKRGQNVTFRCDPISEHNRLYWYRQTLGQGPEFLTYFQNEAQLEKSRLLSDRFSAERPKGSFSTLEIQRTEQGDSAMYLCASSFGSWLEQFFGPGTRLTVL.

CDR3 region: CASSLEGTDTQYF. CDR3 in DNA: TGTGCCAGCAGTTTGGAGGGGACAGATACGCAGTATTTT. V gene TRBV28 combines with J gene TRBJ2-3; D possibly corresponds to TRBD2 (6 bases). The CDR3 is made up of 13 amino acids. V shed 3 bases and J shed 3 bases, with 7 bases lying between them. In germline, CDR1 is MDHEN, CDR2 SYDVKM.

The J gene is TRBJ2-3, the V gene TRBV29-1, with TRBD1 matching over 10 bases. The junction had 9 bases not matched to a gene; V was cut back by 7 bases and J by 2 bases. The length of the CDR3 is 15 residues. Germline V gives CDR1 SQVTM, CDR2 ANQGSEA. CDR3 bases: TGCAGCGCCCGCTCCGGGACAGGGGACACAGATACGCAGTATTTT. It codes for CSARSGTGDTDTQYF.

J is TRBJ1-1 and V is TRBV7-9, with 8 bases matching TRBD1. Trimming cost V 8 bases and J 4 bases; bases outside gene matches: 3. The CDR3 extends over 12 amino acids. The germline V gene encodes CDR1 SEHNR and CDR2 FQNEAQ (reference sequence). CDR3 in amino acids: CASEDRATEAFF. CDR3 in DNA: TGTGCCAGCGAGGACAGGGCCACTGAAGCTTTCTTT.

The CDR3 reads CASSYGPGGAFF. In DNA, the CDR3 is TGTGCCAGCAGTTACGGCCCAGGGGGGGCTTTCTTT. The chain couples TRBV6-5 to TRBJ1-1; 7 bases are a match to TRBD1. The V gene's germline CDR1 is MNHEY and CDR2 SVGAGI. The CDR3 length is 12 residues. With V trimmed by 2 bases and J by 11 bases, 5 bases remained unmatched.

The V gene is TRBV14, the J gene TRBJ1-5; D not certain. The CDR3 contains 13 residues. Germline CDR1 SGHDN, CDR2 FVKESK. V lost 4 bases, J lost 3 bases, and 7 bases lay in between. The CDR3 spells CASSRGLNQPQHF. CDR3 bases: TGTGCCAGCAGCCGGGGTCTCAATCAGCCCCAGCATTTT.

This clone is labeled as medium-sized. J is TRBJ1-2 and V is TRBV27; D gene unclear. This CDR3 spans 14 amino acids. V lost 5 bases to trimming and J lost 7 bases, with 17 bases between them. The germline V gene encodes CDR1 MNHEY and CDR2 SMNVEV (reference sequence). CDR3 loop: CASSPSGPWGGYTF. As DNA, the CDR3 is TGTGCCAGCAGTCCCTCCGGGCCCTGGGGTGGCTACACCTTC.

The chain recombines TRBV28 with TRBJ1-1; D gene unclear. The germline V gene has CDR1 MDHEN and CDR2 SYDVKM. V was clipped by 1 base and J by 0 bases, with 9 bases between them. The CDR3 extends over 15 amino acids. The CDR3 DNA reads TGTGCCAGCAGTTTATCGGGCAGTTTGAACACTGAAGCTTTCTTT. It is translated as CASSLSGSLNTEAFF.

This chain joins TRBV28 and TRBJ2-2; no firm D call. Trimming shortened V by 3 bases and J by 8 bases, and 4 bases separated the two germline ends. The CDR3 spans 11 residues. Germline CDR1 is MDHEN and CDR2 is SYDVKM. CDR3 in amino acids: CASSFPGELFF. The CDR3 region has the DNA TGTGCCAGCAGTTTCCCTGGGGAGCTGTTTTTT.

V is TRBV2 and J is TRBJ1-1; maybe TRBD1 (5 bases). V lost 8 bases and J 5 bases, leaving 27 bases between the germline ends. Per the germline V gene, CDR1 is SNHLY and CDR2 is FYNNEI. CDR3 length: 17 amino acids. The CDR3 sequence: CASPTTPRDGQGTEAFF. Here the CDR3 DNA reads TGTGCCAGCCCAACCACCCCTCGGGACGGCCAAGGGACTGAAGCTTTCTTT.

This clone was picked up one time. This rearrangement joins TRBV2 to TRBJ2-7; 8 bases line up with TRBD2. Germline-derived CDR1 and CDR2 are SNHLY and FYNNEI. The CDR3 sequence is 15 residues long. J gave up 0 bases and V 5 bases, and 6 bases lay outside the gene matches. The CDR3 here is CASSRSGVLSYEQYF. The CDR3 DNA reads TGTGCCAGCAGTCGTAGCGGGGTTCTCTCCTACGAGCAGTACTTC. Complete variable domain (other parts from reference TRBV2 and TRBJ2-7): EPEVTQTPSHQVTQMGQEVILRCVPISNHLYFYWYRQILGQKVEFLVSFYNNEISEKSEIFDDQFSVERPDGSNFTLKIRSTKLEDSAMYFCASSRSGVLSYEQYFGPGTRLTVT.

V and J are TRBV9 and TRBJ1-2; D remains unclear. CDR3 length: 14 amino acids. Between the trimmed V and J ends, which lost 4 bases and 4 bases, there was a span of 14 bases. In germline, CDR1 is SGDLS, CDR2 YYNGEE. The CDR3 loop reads CASSPTGGTYGYTF. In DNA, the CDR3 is TGTGCCAGCAGCCCTACCGGCGGAACCTATGGCTACACCTTC.

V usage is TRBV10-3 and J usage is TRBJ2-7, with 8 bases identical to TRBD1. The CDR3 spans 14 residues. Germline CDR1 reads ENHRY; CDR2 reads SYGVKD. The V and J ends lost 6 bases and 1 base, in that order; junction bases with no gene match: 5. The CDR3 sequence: CAIRRTGKSYEQYF. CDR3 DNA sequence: TGTGCCATCAGGAGGACAGGGAAATCCTACGAGCAGTACTTC.

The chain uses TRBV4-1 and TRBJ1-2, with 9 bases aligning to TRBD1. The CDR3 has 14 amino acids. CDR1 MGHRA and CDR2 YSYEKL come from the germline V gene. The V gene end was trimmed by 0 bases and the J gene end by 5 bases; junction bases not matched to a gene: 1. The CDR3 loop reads CASSQEDRGYGYTF. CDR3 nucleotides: TGCGCCAGCAGCCAAGAAGACAGGGGGTATGGCTACACCTTC.

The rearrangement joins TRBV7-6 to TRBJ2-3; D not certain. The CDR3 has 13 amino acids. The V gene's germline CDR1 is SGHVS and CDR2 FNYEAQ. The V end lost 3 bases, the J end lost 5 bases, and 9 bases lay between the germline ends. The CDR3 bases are TGTGCCAGCAGCTTGTCACCAGGAGATACGCAGTATTTT. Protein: CASSLSPGDTQYF.

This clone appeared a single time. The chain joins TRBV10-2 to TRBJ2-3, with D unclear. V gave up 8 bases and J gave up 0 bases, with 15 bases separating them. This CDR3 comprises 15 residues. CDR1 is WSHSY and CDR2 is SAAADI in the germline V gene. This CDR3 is CASAKPTGSTDTQYF. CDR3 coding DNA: TGCGCCAGCGCTAAGCCTACGGGTAGCACAGATACGCAGTATTTT.

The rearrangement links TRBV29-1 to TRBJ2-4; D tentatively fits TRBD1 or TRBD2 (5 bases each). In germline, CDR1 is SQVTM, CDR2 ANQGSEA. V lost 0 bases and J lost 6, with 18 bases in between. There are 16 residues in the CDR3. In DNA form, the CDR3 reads TGCAGCGTTGAAGATCCCTTTACTCTGGGGGTAAACATTCAGTACTTC. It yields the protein CSVEDPFTLGVNIQYF.

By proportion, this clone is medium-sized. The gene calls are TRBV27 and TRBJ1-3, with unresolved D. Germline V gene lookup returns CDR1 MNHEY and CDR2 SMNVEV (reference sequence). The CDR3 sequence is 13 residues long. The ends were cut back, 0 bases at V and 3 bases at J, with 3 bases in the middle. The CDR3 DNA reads TGTGCCAGCAGTTTATCGGGTGGAAACACCATATATTTT. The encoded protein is CASSLSGGNTIYF.